The clone carrying this T cell receptor (beta chain) has only a few counts. Its antigen is still unknown. The CDR3 sequence is 13 residues long. Germline lookup yields CDR1 WSHSY and CDR2 SAAADI. The V end lost 4 bases, the J end lost 5 bases, and 11 bases lay between the germline ends. Use of 60 Vbeta and 13 Jbeta primers characterized the PCR. Profiled with immunoSEQ multiplex PCR; TCRdb holds only in-frame clones, not every one. The sample lists 150,000 to 200,000 clones, under 85% occurring once. The data belong to a study of cytomegalovirus exposure and HLA in healthy donors. Overall study findings and caveats: Segments of the TCR beta V type were, in most cases, productive about 90% or about 30% of the time in an earlier analysis. Highly shared variants forming one cluster were likely a sequencing artifact.

This receptor was taken from a human donor in good health. The rearrangement links TRBV10-2 to TRBJ2-5, with D unresolved. Sample: PBMCs. CDR3 nucleotide sequence: TGCGCCAGCAGTGGCCAGTTCGGGGAGACCCAGTACTTC. Its translation is CASSGQFGETQYF.